Detailed here is one TCR beta chain. It has no known antigen specificity. Base quality data are lacking; no much larger clone is found one base away. The method behind the library was the immunoSEQ multiplex PCR assay. TCRdb stores this immuneACCESS table with in-frame sequences only. Part of the clones is absent; in the studies checked, under half of the shortfall reflects unresolved V genes, and no reason is known for the rest. For this sample there are some 120,000 clones; 70% to 90% appear just once. The top ten constitute roughly 3% of the sample. The data stem from a study of control samples from healthy donors and cancer patients (dated by TCRdb to about 2020). From the cysteine up to the phenylalanine, the CDR3 has a length of 15 residues. Here the CDR3 DNA is all that survives: 45 bases in frame from base 1. The junction shows trimming of 4 bases on V and 4 bases on J, plus 15 bases between the germline ends. Reading the germline V gene (reference sequence) gives CDR1 LNHDA and CDR2 SQIVND.

The sequence was obtained from a man aged 55 to 69 in good health. The sequenced sample consisted of blood. This receptor chain uses TRBV19 and TRBJ2-3; TRBD1 is possibly the D segment (6 matching bases). CDR3 sequence: CASSTRDTRPDTQYF. The DNA sequence is given as TGTGCCAGTAGTACCCGGGACACGAGGCCAGATACGCAGTATTTT.